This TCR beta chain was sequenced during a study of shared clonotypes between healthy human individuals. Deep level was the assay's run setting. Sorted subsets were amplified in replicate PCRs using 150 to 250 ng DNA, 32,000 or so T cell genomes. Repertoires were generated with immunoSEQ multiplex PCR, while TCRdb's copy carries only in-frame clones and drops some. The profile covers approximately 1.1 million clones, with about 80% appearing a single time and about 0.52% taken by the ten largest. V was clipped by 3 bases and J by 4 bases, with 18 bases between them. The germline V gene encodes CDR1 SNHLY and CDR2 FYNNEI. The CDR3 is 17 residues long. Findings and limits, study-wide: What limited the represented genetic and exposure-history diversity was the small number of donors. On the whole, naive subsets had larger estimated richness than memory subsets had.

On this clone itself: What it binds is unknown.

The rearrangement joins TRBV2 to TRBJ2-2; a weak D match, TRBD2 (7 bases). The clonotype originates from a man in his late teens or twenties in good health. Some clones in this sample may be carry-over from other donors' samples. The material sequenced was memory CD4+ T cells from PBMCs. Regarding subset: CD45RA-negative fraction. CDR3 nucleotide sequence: TGTGCCAGCAGTGACGGGGGAGGGGGTACGGGCACCGGGGAGCTGTTTTTT. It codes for CASSDGGGGTGTGELFF.